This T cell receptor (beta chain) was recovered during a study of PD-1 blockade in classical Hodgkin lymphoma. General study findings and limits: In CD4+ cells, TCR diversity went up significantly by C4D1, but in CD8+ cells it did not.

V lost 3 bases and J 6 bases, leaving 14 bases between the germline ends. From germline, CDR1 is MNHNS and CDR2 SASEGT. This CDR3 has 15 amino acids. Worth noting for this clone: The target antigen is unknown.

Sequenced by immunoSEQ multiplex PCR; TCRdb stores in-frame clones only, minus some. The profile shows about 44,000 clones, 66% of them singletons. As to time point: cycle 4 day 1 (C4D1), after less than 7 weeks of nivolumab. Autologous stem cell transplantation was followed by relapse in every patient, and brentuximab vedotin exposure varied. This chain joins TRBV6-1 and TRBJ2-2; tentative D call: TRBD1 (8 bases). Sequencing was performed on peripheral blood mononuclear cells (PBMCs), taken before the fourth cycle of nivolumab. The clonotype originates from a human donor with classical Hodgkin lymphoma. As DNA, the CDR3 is TGTGCCAGCAGTGACCTACAGGGGGGGGCCGGGGAGCTGTTTTTT. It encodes CASSDLQGGAGELFF.